This TCR beta chain was sequenced for a study of blood T cell repertoires in COVID-19 (dated by TCRdb to the early 2020s). At the level of the whole study: Collaborator samples came from the United States, Italy and Spain and covered acute and convalescent phases of COVID-19. The dataset comprised deeply sampled blood TCRbeta repertoires from subjects exposed to, actively infected with, or recovered from COVID-19. Samples came from the ongoing ImmuneRACE study (first 160 participants) plus 1,254 subjects from 6 global collaborators. The repertoires were made available in a free public database intended to serve as a resource for research on the immune response to SARS-CoV-2. Nearly every sample came with metadata listing a de-identified subject ID, COVID-19 status, age in years and sex. The prospective study material was composed of cDNA or gDNA derived from T cells, B-cell-depleted T cells, or PBMCs. HLA class I and class II types, where available, came from metadata supplied by the sample provider rather than from assay-based typing. Results and caveats for the whole study, not just this receptor: Clinical and demographic metadata were provided uncurated, with the amount varying by source and participant.

As for this clone: Its cognate antigen has yet to be identified. Per-nucleotide qualities are absent, and no much larger clonotype sits a single base away.

Whole blood was collected in K2EDTA tubes by collaborating institutions according to the institutions' own protocols. For TCRbeta analysis, collaborators shipped samples as frozen whole blood, isolated PBMCs, or DNA extracted from either of those sample types. TCRbeta CDR3 regions were amplified from genomic DNA using the immunoSEQ Assay, a bias-controlled multiplex PCR. For the original study's pipeline: The number of nucleated cells in each sample was estimated by amplification of reference gene primers within the assay. To quantify the absolute abundance of each unique TCRbeta CDR3 rearrangement, sequence reads were collapsed and filtered. For each sample, productive Simpson clonality was calculated as the square root of Simpson's diversity index over productive rearrangements. TCRdb took over this immuneACCESS table, retaining in-frame rearrangements with V and J assigned. Such tables are incomplete; in checked studies, under half of the missing clones stem from an unresolved V gene, and the remainder is unexplained. V, J and clone size are taken as reported in that table, and D and trimming were inferred from the DNA itself. The sample table lists 650,000 to 800,000 clones, just under 90% of them with a count of one. The biggest ten clones account for 0.2% to 0.3% of the sample.

After removal of 10 bases from V and 4 bases from J, the junction retains 9 bases not matched to a gene. Via the germline V gene, CDR1 is WSHSY and CDR2 SAAADI. The CDR3 holds 14 amino acids from the cysteine to the phenylalanine. This entry keeps only the CDR3 DNA: 42 bases, framed from base 1. The chain is assembled from TRBV10-2 and TRBJ2-1, with 8 bases aligning to TRBD2. The origin of this receptor is a young woman with acute or convalescent COVID-19. Source material: peripheral blood. In nucleotide form, the sequence is TGCGCCACTACTAGCGGCGAGACGTACAATGAGCAGTTCTTC. This translates into CATTSGETYNEQFF.